This T cell receptor (beta chain) appears in the sequencing data of a study of cytomegalovirus exposure and HLA in healthy donors. General study results and limits: Earlier analysis yielded a pattern in which most TCR beta V segments were productive about 87% or about 30% of the time.

The CDR3 runs to 13 residues. V was pared by 3 bases and J by 4 bases, with 10 bases between. Germline lookup yields CDR1 SGHTA and CDR2 FQGNSA. PCR was performed using 60 Vbeta and 13 Jbeta primers. The protocol was immunoSEQ multiplex PCR, while the TCRdb copy is restricted to in-frame clones and leaves out a portion. Here the sample spans under 200,000 clones, 70% to 85% being singletons. Note on this clone: Its matching antigen is unknown.

This chain uses TRBV7-2 with TRBJ2-7; no clear D gene. The source material was PBMCs. This TCR was recovered from a man between 40 and 49 years old in good health and CMV-seropositive. CDR3 amino acids: CASSLSATYEQYF. CDR3 nucleotides: TGTGCCAGCAGCTTGTCAGCGACGTACGAGCAGTACTTC. The full variable domain, with the rest looked up from reference TRBV7-2 and TRBJ2-7, is GAGVSQSPSNKVTEKGKDVELRCDPISGHTALYWYRQSLGQGLEFLIYFQGNSAPDKSGLPSDRFSAERTGGSVSTLTIQRTQQEDSAVYLCASSLSATYEQYFGPGTRLTVT.